These 23 T cell receptor beta chains share one sample of origin, sequenced in a study of graft-versus-host responses after intestinal transplantation. The assay was immunoSEQ multiplex PCR, and TCRdb's table has in-frame clones only and misses some. The table has about 100,000 clones, around 90% seen once. Sequenced here: PBMCs, sampled 450 to 480 days after intestinal transplant. The origin of the receptors is a human patient who received an intestinal transplant, so some T cells may come from the graft donor.

This sequence joins TRBV7-9 and TRBJ1-1, with 7 bases fitting TRBD1. V shed 5 bases and J 4 bases; nucleotides not matched to a gene: 7. The CDR3 loop spans 14 amino acids. CDR1 SEHNR and CDR2 FQNEAQ come from the germline V gene (reference sequence). The CDR3 loop is CASSPGRGSTEAFF. CDR3 nucleotide sequence: TGTGCCAGCAGCCCCGGCAGGGGGTCCACTGAAGCTTTCTTT.

The gene calls are TRBV6-5 and TRBJ1-2; the match to TRBD1 covers 10 bases. Per germline, CDR1 MNHEY and CDR2 SVGAGI. Trimming took 7 bases from V and 8 from J; bases not matched to a gene: 7. The CDR3 contains 13 residues. CDR3 nucleotides: TGTGCCAGCACCCCTGGGACAGGGGCAGGCTACACCTTC. It is translated as CASTPGTGAGYTF.

V is TRBV7-2 and J is TRBJ2-7; D not certain. CDR3 length: 11 amino acids. Trimming left V 5 bases short and J 3 bases short, with 5 bases between. The V gene's germline CDR1 is SGHTA and CDR2 FQGNSA. As DNA, the CDR3 is TGTGCCAGCAGCCCCGGCTACGAGCAGTACTTC. Protein: CASSPGYEQYF.

This clone was seen a single time. V gene TRBV19 combines with J gene TRBJ1-6, with 10 nucleotides matching TRBD1. The germline CDR1 and CDR2 sequences are LNHDA and SQIVND (reference sequence). V was clipped by 7 bases and J by 4 bases; unmatched bases: 7. The CDR3 has 16 amino acids. The CDR3 DNA reads as TGTGCCAGTACCGGGACAGGGGTTTCATATAATTCACCCCTCCACTTT. Translating it yields CASTGTGVSYNSPLHF. The complete variable domain, with remaining parts taken from reference TRBV19 and TRBJ1-6, reads DGGITQSPKYLFRKEGQNVTLSCEQNLNHDAMYWYRQDPGQGLRLIYYSQIVNDFQKGDIAEGYSVSREKKESFPLTVTSAQKNPTAFYLCASTGTGVSYNSPLHFGNGTRLTVT.

The chain links TRBV30 to TRBJ2-5; D may be TRBD1 or TRBD2 (6 bases each). Germline CDR1 and CDR2: GTSNPN and SVGIG (reference sequence). This CDR3 is built from 15 residues. Trimming took off 5 bases at V and 0 bases at J, with 16 bases between the two ends. The CDR3 nucleotides are TGTGCCTGGTGCTTAAGGGGGGTAAACCAAGAGACCCAGTACTTC. It encodes CAWCLRGVNQETQYF.

The genes are TRBV7-3 and TRBJ1-2; tentatively, D is TRBD1 (5 bases). Between the trimmed V and J ends, which lost 4 bases and 0 bases, there was a span of 18 bases. The germline CDR1 and CDR2 sequences are SGHTA and FQGTGA. There are 17 residues in the CDR3. The CDR3 DNA sequence: TGTGCCAGCAGCTCCAGGACATGCGGAGAAACTAACTATGGCTACACCTTC. This codes for CASSSRTCGETNYGYTF.

The chain employs TRBV27 and TRBJ2-3; 7 bases line up with TRBD1. The V gene's germline CDR1 is MNHEY and CDR2 SMNVEV (reference sequence). The ends lost 6 bases at V and 0 bases at J; junction bases unmatched: 6. This CDR3 is 15 amino acids long. The CDR3 region is CASRGDRSSTDTQYF. The CDR3 bases are TGTGCCAGCAGGGGGGACAGATCTAGCACAGATACGCAGTATTTT.

V usage is TRBV5-1 and J usage is TRBJ2-3; 9 bases map to TRBD1. The J segment lost 6 bases and the V segment lost 2 bases, leaving 16 bases of the junction unmatched. Germline assignment: CDR1 SGHRS and CDR2 YFSETQ. CDR3 length: 18 residues. CDR3 bases: TGCGCCAGCAGCTTCGCTTTCGGGACAGGGATACGAGGGGATACGCAGTATTTT. It encodes CASSFAFGTGIRGDTQYF. The full variable domain, its missing parts supplied by reference TRBV5-1 and TRBJ2-3, is KAGVTQTPRYLIKTRGQQVTLSCSPISGHRSVSWYQQTPGQGLQFLFEYFSETQRNKGNFPGRFSGRQFSNSRSEMNVSTLELGDSALYLCASSFAFGTGIRGDTQYFGPGTRLTVL.

The rearrangement links TRBV5-1 to TRBJ2-3; 8 nucleotides match TRBD2. This CDR3 spans 15 amino acids. V shed 1 base and J 4 bases; nucleotides not matched to a gene: 5. Germline loops: CDR1 SGHRS, CDR2 YFSETQ. In DNA, the CDR3 is TGCGCCAGCAGCTTGCGCGGGGGGACCCCAGATACGCAGTATTTT. Translation: CASSLRGGTPDTQYF. Based on the CDR3 plus reference TRBV5-1 and TRBJ2-3, the full variable domain is KAGVTQTPRYLIKTRGQQVTLSCSPISGHRSVSWYQQTPGQGLQFLFEYFSETQRNKGNFPGRFSGRQFSNSRSEMNVSTLELGDSALYLCASSLRGGTPDTQYFGPGTRLTVL.

The chain couples TRBV5-4 to TRBJ1-2; D uncertain. Germline CDR1 and CDR2: SGHNT and YYREEE (reference sequence). The CDR3 contains 12 residues. Trimming took off 4 bases at V and 4 bases at J, with 8 bases between the two ends. The CDR3 region is CASSDDGYGYTF. The CDR3 region has the DNA TGTGCCAGCAGCGACGACGGCTATGGCTACACCTTC.

The chain carries TRBV6-1 and TRBJ2-7; D tentatively reads TRBD1 or TRBD2 (5 bases each). The CDR3 has 14 residues. V was clipped by 2 bases and J by 3 bases, with 11 bases between them. Germline V gives CDR1 MNHNS, CDR2 SASEGT. CDR3 residues: CASSESGGVYEQYF. In nucleotides, the CDR3 is TGTGCCAGCAGTGAATCTGGGGGTGTCTACGAGCAGTACTTC.

This sequence joins TRBV5-4 and TRBJ2-2, with 13 bases that match TRBD2. The CDR3 runs to 16 residues. Germline assignment: CDR1 SGHNT and CDR2 YYREEE (reference sequence). V gave up 0 bases and J gave up 5 bases; unmatched junction bases: 1. For the CDR3, the DNA is TGTGCCAGCAGCTTGGCGGGACTAGCGGGAACCGGGGAGCTGTTTTTT. As protein: CASSLAGLAGTGELFF.

This clone occurred a few times. The rearrangement uses TRBV5-1 and TRBJ1-1; D call uncertain. In germline, CDR1 is SGHRS, CDR2 YFSETQ. The germline V and J ends were trimmed by 0 bases and 5 bases, with 11 bases remaining between them. The CDR3 is 14 residues long. DNA of the CDR3: TGCGCCAGCAGCTTGGATCGGGGAAAGACTGAAGCTTTCTTT. It codes for CASSLDRGKTEAFF.

The CDR3 here is CASSLVGAAGGYTF. The CDR3 region has the DNA TGTGCCAGCAGCTTGGTCGGGGCCGCTGGAGGCTACACCTTC. J is TRBJ1-2 and V is TRBV5-8; D perhaps matches TRBD1 (5 bases). Germline CDR1 SGHTS, CDR2 YDEGEE. The CDR3 loop spans 14 amino acids. Trimming pared 0 bases from V and 8 bases from J, leaving 14 bases between.

Regarding this clone: Other DNA sequences in this sample translate to the same CDR3. The rearrangement links TRBV18 to TRBJ2-7; D not certain. Germline V gene data show CDR1 as KGHSH and CDR2 as LQKENI. Trimming cost V 2 bases and J 0 bases, with 2 bases left between them. The CDR3 totals 12 residues. DNA for the CDR3: TGTGCCAGCTCACCAGACTCCTACGAGCAGTACTTC. It specifies CASSPDSYEQYF. The full variable domain, completed using reference TRBV18 and TRBJ2-7, is NAGVMQNPRHLVRRRGQEARLRCSPMKGHSHVYWYRQLPEEGLKFMVYLQKENIIDESGMPKERFSAEFPKEGPSILRIQQVVRGDSAAYFCASSPDSYEQYFGPGTRLTVT.

This sequence joins TRBV19 and TRBJ2-3; TRBD1 matches 8 bases. Trimming at V came to 5 bases and at J to 2 bases, leaving 3 bases not matched to a gene. This CDR3 is 14 amino acids long. Germline CDR1 reads LNHDA; CDR2 reads SQIVND (reference sequence). The CDR3 nucleotides read TGTGCCAGTAGTTGGACAGGGCTCACAGATACGCAGTATTTT. Translated: CASSWTGLTDTQYF.

This clone was counted once. This chain joins TRBV20-1 and TRBJ2-3, with D possibly being TRBD2 (5 bases). The CDR3 is 11 amino acids. Germline CDR1 is DFQATT and CDR2 is SNEGSKA (reference sequence). The CDR3 region has the DNA TGCACCCTCGGGGACACAGATACGCAGTATTTT. Translation: CTLGDTDTQYF.

The genes are TRBV29-1 and TRBJ2-1, with D possibly matching TRBD2 (6 bases). Trimming left V 7 bases short and J 0 bases short, with 16 bases between. The CDR3 sequence is 15 residues long. The germline CDR1 and CDR2 sequences are SQVTM and ANQGSEA. The CDR3 region is CSARDFQSSYNEQFF. The CDR3 DNA reads TGCAGCGCCCGGGACTTCCAAAGCTCCTACAATGAGCAGTTCTTC.

The chain has TRBV4-2 and TRBJ2-2; 8 bases agree with TRBD1. With 1 base clipped from V and 4 bases from J, the junction kept 8 bases outside the gene matches. This CDR3 region has 17 residues. In germline, CDR1 is LGHNA, CDR2 YNFKEQ. The CDR3 DNA sequence: TGTGCCAGCAGCCAAGTGGGGCAGGGGGCGTTCACCGGGGAGCTGTTTTTT. Its protein is CASSQVGQGAFTGELFF.

The V gene is TRBV6-5, the J gene TRBJ2-5; weak D call: TRBD2 (6 bases). CDR3 length: 14 residues. Trimming shortened V by 7 bases and J by 3 bases, and 15 bases separated the two germline ends. CDR1 is MNHEY, CDR2 SVGAGI, per germline. The chain's CDR3 is CASTDRLGEETQYF. CDR3 sequence (DNA): TGTGCCAGCACCGACCGACTAGGAGAAGAGACCCAGTACTTC.

This chain uses TRBV6-1 with TRBJ2-7; D might be TRBD2 (6 bases). V was trimmed by 6 bases and J by 7 bases, leaving 19 bases between them. Germline CDR1 and CDR2: MNHNS and SASEGT. CDR3 size: 14 residues. In DNA, the CDR3 is TGTGCCAGCAGACTCGGGGGATTCGGGGGTGAGCAGTACTTC. It translates to CASRLGGFGGEQYF.

The V and J genes are TRBV4-2 and TRBJ1-2; 8 bases are a match to TRBD1. Germline values: CDR1 LGHNA, CDR2 YNFKEQ. J was trimmed by 4 bases and V by 0 bases; bases with no gene match: 10. The CDR3 has 17 residues. The CDR3 DNA is TGTGCCAGCAGCCAAGATCTAGGACAGGGAGCTCTCTATGGCTACACCTTC. Amino acids: CASSQDLGQGALYGYTF.

V is TRBV9 and J is TRBJ2-7; 7 bases match TRBD2. This CDR3 is built from 15 residues. Trimming removed 2 bases from V and 4 bases from J; junction bases left unmatched: 9. Germline V CDR1 and CDR2: SGDLS, YYNGEE. The CDR3 nucleotides are TGTGCCAGCAGCGTGGCTAGCGGAATTTCATACGAGCAGTACTTC. Protein sequence: CASSVASGISYEQYF.